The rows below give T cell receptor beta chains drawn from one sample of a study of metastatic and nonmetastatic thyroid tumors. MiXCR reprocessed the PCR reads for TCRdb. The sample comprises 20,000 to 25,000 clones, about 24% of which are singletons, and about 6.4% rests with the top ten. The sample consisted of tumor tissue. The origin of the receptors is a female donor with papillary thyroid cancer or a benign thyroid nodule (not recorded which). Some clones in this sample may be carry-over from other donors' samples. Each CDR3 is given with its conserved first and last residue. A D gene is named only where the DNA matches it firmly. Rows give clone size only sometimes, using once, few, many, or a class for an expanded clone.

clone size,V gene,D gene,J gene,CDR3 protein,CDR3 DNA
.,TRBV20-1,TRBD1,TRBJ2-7,CSAHTSGTGSEQYF,TGCAGTGCTCACACATCCGGGACAGGCAGCGAGCAGTACTTC
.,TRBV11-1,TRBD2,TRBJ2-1,CASRPRTSEYNGQFF,TGTGCCAGCAGACCAAGGACTAGCGAGTACAATGGGCAGTTCTTC
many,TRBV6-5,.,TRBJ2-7,CASSYKGYEQYF,TGTGCCAGCAGTTACAAGGGGTACGAGCAGTACTTC
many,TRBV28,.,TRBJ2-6,CASSFPVRGSALYGANVLTF,TGTGCCAGCAGTTTTCCTGTTCGAGGGAGTGCTCTCTACGGGGCCAACGTCCTGACTTTC
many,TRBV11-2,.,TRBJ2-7,CASSPLSRRSSYEQYF,TGTGCCAGCAGCCCCCTTTCCCGCCGGAGCTCCTACGAGCAGTACTTC
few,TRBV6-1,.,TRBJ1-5,CASSEASDVKPQHF,TGTGCCAGCAGTGAAGCGTCGGACGTCAAGCCACAGCATTTT
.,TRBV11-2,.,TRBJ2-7,CASSLQYEQYF,TGTGCCAGCAGCCTCCAGTACGAGCAGTACTTC
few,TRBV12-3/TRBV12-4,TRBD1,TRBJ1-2,CASSRDRANYGYTF,TGTGCCAGCAGTCGGGACAGAGCTAACTATGGCTACACCTTC
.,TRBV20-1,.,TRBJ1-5,CSARDLRLSSNQPQHF,TGCAGTGCTAGAGATCTGAGACTTTCTAGCAATCAGCCCCAGCATTTT
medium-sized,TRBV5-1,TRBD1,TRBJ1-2,CASSRDRGSIGYTF,TGCGCCAGCAGCCGGGACAGGGGCTCAATCGGCTACACCTTC
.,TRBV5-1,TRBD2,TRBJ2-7,CASSVGVAGTGQYF,TGCGCCAGCAGCGTAGGAGTAGCGGGAACTGGGCAGTACTTC
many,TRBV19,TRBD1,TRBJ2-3,CASSINRGEADTQYF,TGTGCCAGTAGTATCAACAGGGGAGAGGCAGATACGCAGTATTTT
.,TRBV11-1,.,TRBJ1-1,CASRSSQRGQFNTEAFF,TGTGCCAGCAGATCCTCCCAGCGGGGGCAATTCAACACTGAAGCTTTCTTT
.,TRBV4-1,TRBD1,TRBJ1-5,CASSQPRHRGQPQHF,TGCGCCAGCAGCCAACCTCGTCACAGGGGTCAGCCCCAGCATTTT
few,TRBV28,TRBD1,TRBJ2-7,CASEGAPRTGSSYEQYF,TGTGCCAGCGAAGGTGCTCCTCGGACAGGGAGCTCCTACGAGCAGTACTTC
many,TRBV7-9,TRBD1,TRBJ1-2,CASSLTGDYGYTF,TGTGCCAGCAGCTTGACAGGGGACTATGGCTACACCTTC
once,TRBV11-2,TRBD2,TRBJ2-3,CASSWTSGSITDTQYF,TGTGCCAGCAGCTGGACTAGCGGTTCTATCACAGATACGCAGTATTTT
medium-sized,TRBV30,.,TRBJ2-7,CAWNDAGIYEQYF,TGTGCCTGGAACGATGCGGGGATCTACGAGCAGTACTTC
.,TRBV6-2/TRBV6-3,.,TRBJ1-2,CASSLPGPSYGYTF,TGTGCCAGCAGTTTACCAGGGCCCTCCTATGGCTACACCTTC
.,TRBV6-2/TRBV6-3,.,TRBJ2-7,CASSQSGYEQYF,TGTGCCAGCAGCCAGTCGGGTTACGAGCAGTACTTC
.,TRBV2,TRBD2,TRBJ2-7,CASSVEREVREQYF,TGTGCCAGCAGTGTGGAGCGGGAGGTTAGAGAGCAGTACTTC
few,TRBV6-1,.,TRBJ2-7,CASRLGAGKGSYEQYF,TGTGCCAGCAGACTGGGGGCCGGGAAAGGGTCCTACGAGCAGTACTTC
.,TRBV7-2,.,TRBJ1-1,CASSPAGHANTEAFF,TGTGCCAGCAGCCCAGCGGGACACGCGAACACTGAAGCTTTCTTT
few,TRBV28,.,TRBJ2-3,CASSTKKGIGPDTQYF,TGTGCCAGCAGTACCAAAAAGGGGATCGGGCCAGATACGCAGTATTTT
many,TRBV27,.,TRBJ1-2,CASSKTGYYGYTF,TGTGCCAGCAGTAAAACAGGTTACTATGGCTACACCTTC
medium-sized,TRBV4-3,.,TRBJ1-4,CASSQDDGKLFF,TGCGCCAGCAGCCAAGACGACGGGAAACTGTTTTTT
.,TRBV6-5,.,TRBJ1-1,CASSFGPNFEAFF,TGTGCCAGCAGTTTTGGACCGAATTTTGAAGCTTTCTTT
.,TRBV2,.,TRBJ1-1,CASKGPQVGTEAFF,TGTGCCAGCAAAGGACCACAGGTTGGAACTGAAGCTTTCTTT
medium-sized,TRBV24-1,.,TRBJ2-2,CATSASWVYTGELFF,TGTGCCACCAGTGCTTCGTGGGTCTACACCGGGGAGCTGTTTTTT
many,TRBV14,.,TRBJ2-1,CASQNRGSPSSYNEQFF,TGTGCCAGCCAGAACCGGGGCTCCCCTTCCTCCTACAATGAGCAGTTCTTC
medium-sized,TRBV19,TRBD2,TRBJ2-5,CASSIGGGETQYF,TGTGCCAGTAGTATTGGGGGGGGAGAGACCCAGTACTTC
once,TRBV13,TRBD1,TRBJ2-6,CASSILPQGLPISGANVVTF,TGTGCCAGCAGCATACTCCCACAGGGGCTACCTATCTCTGGGGCCAACGTCGTGACTTTC
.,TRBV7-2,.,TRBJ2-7,CASSRPGGRGNEQYF,TGTGCCAGCAGCCGCCCGGGGGGCAGGGGGAACGAGCAGTACTTC
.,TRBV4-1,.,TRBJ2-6,CASSQAVFGTGGANVLTF,TGCGCCAGCAGCCAAGCGGTATTCGGGACTGGTGGGGCCAACGTCCTGACTTTC
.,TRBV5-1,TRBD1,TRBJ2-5,CASSLEGAGETQYF,TGCGCCAGCAGCTTGGAGGGGGCAGGAGAGACCCAGTACTTC
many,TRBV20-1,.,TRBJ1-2,CSARPDLGFYTF,TGCAGTGCTAGACCCGATCTAGGGTTCTACACCTTC
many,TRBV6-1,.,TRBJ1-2,CASSERGYTF,TGTGCCAGCAGTGAACGGGGCTACACCTTC
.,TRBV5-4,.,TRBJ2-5,CASSLGRDTQYF,TGTGCCAGCAGCTTGGGAAGGGATACCCAGTACTTC
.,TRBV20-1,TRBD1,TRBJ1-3,CSAHGQGNTIYF,TGCAGTGCTCACGGACAGGGCAACACCATATATTTT
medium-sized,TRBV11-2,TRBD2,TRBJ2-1,CASSITSGRDEQFF,TGTGCCAGCAGCATCACTAGCGGGAGGGATGAGCAGTTCTTC
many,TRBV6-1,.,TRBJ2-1,CATGTRYNEQFF,TGTGCCACCGGGACACGGTACAATGAGCAGTTCTTC
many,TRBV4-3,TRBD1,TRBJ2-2,CASSPSGQGAVTGELFF,TGCGCCAGCAGCCCCTCGGGACAGGGGGCGGTCACCGGGGAGCTGTTTTTT
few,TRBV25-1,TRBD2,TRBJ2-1,CASSDRIGLAGVNEQFF,TGTGCCAGCAGTGACCGAATAGGACTAGCGGGGGTAAATGAGCAGTTCTTC
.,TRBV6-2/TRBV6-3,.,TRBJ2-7,CASSTAWEHYF,TGTGCCAGCAGTACGGCATGGGAGCATTACTTC
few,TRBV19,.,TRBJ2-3,CASTQERGDTQYF,TGTGCCAGTACCCAGGAAAGGGGAGATACGCAGTATTTT
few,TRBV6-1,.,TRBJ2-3,CASSASGGVSTDTQYF,TGTGCCAGCAGTGCATCAGGGGGGGTTAGCACGGATACGCAGTATTTT
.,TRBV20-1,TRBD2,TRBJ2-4,CSAGRLRTSGLAKNIQYF,TGCAGTGCTGGAAGACTCCGGACTAGCGGATTAGCCAAAAACATTCAGTACTTC
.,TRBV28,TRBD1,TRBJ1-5,CASGTGEFQPQHF,TGTGCCAGCGGGACAGGGGAATTCCAGCCCCAGCATTTT
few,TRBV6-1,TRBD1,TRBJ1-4,CASTTLTGRREKLFF,TGTGCCAGCACCACCCTGACAGGGCGGAGGGAAAAACTGTTTTTT